This note documents a single T cell receptor beta chain sequence. The antigen is undetermined. This record comes from a study of OX40 agonist ivuxolimab in advanced cancers. Study details: Those treated in dose escalation had hepatocellular carcinoma, melanoma, renal cell cancer or head and neck cancer. Study conclusions and caveats: With doses of 0.1-3.0 mg/kg, partial responders showed among the lowest clonal expansion. Expanded clones were, on average, more numerous among CD8+ T cells than CD4+. Clones of CD4+ and CD8+ blood T cells grew by week 6 at doses of 0.1 to 3.0 mg/kg.

Only in-frame clones appear in the TCRdb table, and some are missing; sequencing was by immunoSEQ multiplex PCR. The sample lists roughly 92,000 clones, 70% to 85% occurring once. Trimming cost V 4 bases and J 4 bases, with 16 bases left between them. The CDR3 runs to 15 residues. The germline CDR1 and CDR2 sequences are SGHAT and FQNNGV. Sequenced material: CD4+ or CD8+ T cells sorted from blood, taken in a trial of the OX40 agonist ivuxolimab. The V and J genes are TRBV11-2 and TRBJ1-1, with a weak D call TRBD1 (5 bases). This clonotype originated in an adult with an advanced solid tumor such as melanoma, head and neck, liver or kidney cancer. CDR3 region: CASSSQGGPSTEAFF. The CDR3 nucleotides are TGTGCCAGCAGCTCCCAGGGAGGTCCCAGCACTGAAGCTTTCTTT.